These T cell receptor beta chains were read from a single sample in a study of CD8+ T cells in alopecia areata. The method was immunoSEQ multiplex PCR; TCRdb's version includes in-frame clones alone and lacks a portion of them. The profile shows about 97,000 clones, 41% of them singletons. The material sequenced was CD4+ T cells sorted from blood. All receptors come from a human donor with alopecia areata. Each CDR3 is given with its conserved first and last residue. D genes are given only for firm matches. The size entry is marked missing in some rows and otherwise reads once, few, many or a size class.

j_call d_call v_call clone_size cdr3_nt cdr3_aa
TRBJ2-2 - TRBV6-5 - TGTGCCAGCAGTTACGGGTCATCGGCCGGGGAGCTGTTTTTT CASSYGSSAGELFF
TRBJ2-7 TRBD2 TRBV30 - TGTGCCTGGAGTGTAGCGGGGTCGGGTGAGCAGTACTTC CAWSVAGSGEQYF
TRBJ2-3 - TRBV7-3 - TGTGCCAGCAGCGCTCGCGGTGACGGGACAGATACGCAGTATTTT CASSARGDGTDTQYF
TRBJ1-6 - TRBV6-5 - TGTGCCAGCAGTTCTGGTTCACCCCTCCACTTT CASSSGSPLHF
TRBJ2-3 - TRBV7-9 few TGTGCCAGCAGCTTAAAGCGCTCACGGAGCACAGATACGCAGTATTTT CASSLKRSRSTDTQYF
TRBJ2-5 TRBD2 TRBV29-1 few TGCAGCGTTGGACTAGCGGGGGGCCAAGAGACCCAGTACTTC CSVGLAGGQETQYF
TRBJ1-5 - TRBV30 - TGTGCCTGGAGTGACTACAATCAGCCCCAGCATTTT CAWSDYNQPQHF
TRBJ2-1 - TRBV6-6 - TGTGCCAGCAGTGATAAGGACAGACCCCAACAGTTCTTC CASSDKDRPQQFF
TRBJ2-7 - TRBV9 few TGTGCCAGCAGCGCGACAGGCTACGAGCAGTACTTC CASSATGYEQYF
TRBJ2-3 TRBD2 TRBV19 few TGTGCCAGTAGGCGGACTAGCGGGGGGGCGGGAGATACGCAGTATTTT CASRRTSGGAGDTQYF
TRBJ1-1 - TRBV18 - TGTGCCAGCTCACCCTCCGGGACGGCAGACACTGAAGCTTTCTTT CASSPSGTADTEAFF
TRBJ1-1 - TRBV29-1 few TGCAGCGTTGAACGTGGAGGTAACACTGAAGCTTTCTTT CSVERGGNTEAFF
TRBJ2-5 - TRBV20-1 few TGCAGTGCTACCGAGACCCAGTACTTC CSATETQYF
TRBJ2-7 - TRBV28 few TGTGCCAGCGCCATGGCAAACGAGCAGTACTTC CASAMANEQYF
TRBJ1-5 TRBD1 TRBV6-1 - TGTGCCAGCAATCGACAGGGGTTAGCTAGGAAGCCCCAGCATTTT CASNRQGLARKPQHF
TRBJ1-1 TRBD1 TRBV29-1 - TGCAGCGCCCGACAGGGACTGAACACTGAAGCTTTCTTT CSARQGLNTEAFF
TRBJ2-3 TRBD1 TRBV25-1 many TGTGCCAGCAGTGACCCCGGGACAGTGACAGATACGCAGTATTTT CASSDPGTVTDTQYF
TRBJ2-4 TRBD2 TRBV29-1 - TGCAGCGCCAGGCGGGGGGGAGGTTTGGACATTCAGTACTTC CSARRGGGLDIQYF
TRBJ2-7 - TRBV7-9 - TGTGCCAGCAGCCACGGGGAGAGGGAGCAGTACTTC CASSHGEREQYF
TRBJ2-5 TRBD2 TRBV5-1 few TGCGCCAGCAGTTTTGTCCTAGCGGGAGGACCAGGGACCCAGTACTTC CASSFVLAGGPGTQYF
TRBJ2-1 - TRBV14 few TGTGCCAGCAGCCAAGAATCCCGGACCTACAATGAGCAGTTCTTC CASSQESRTYNEQFF
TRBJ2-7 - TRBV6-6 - TGTGCCAGCAGGTTTGACGGGACCGGCTACGAGCAGTACTTC CASRFDGTGYEQYF
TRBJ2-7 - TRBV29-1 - TGCAGCGTTGAGCTAAACTACGAGCAGTACTTC CSVELNYEQYF
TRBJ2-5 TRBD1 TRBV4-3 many TGCGCCAGCAGCCAAGATCTGAAGACAGGGGATTCTCCAGAGACCCAGTACTTC CASSQDLKTGDSPETQYF
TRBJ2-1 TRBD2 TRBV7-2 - TGTGCCAGCAGCCCGAGCGGGGGGGGTTACAATGAGCAGTTCTTC CASSPSGGGYNEQFF
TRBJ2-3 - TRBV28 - TGTGCCAGCATTCCAGGGTTGGTGGCAGATACGCAGTATTTT CASIPGLVADTQYF
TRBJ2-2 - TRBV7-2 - TGTGCCAGCAGCTTATATGGGGGCGCGAGCACCGGGGAGCTGTTTTTT CASSLYGGASTGELFF
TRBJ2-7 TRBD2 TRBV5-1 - TGCGCCAGCAGCCGACCCCTCGGGACTAGCGGGAGTGGCGAGCAGTACTTC CASSRPLGTSGSGEQYF
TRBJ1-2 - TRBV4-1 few TGCGCCAGCAGCCAAGCGGGATTGGACTATGGCTACACCTTC CASSQAGLDYGYTF
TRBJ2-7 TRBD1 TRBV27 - TGTGCCAGCAGTCGGACAGGCGAATACGAGCAGTACTTC CASSRTGEYEQYF
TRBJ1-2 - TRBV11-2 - TGTGCCAGCAGCTTGGGTGGAATCTATGGCTACACCTTC CASSLGGIYGYTF
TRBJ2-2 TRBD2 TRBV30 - TGTGCCTGGGGTGACCCTAGCGGGAGGGCCAACACCGGGGAGCTGTTTTTT CAWGDPSGRANTGELFF
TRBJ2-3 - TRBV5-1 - TGCGCCAGCAGCTTGGAGGGGATGGTAAGCACAGATACGCAGTATTTT CASSLEGMVSTDTQYF
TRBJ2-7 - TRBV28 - TGTGCCAGCAGTTTCGGAGTCGGCTACGAGCAGTACTTC CASSFGVGYEQYF
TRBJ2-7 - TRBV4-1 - TGCGCCAGCAGCCAAGAGGGGGCAGGGAGTGGATACGAGCAGTACTTC CASSQEGAGSGYEQYF
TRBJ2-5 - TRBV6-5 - TGTGCCAGCAGAAGACTAGGGGAGACCCAGTACTTC CASRRLGETQYF
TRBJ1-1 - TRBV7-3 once TGTGCCAGCAGCTTAATCGGGGGTTCGGACACTGAAGCTTTCTTT CASSLIGGSDTEAFF
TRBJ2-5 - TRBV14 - TGTGCCAGCAGCCAAGAGCTGACACAAACCCAGTACTTC CASSQELTQTQYF
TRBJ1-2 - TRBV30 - TGTGCCTGGACACCGAGGGGTGGCTACACCTTC CAWTPRGGYTF
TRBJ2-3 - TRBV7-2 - TGTGCCAGCAGCTTAATTCCTCGCGATACGCAGTATTTT CASSLIPRDTQYF
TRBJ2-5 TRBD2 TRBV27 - TGTGCCAGCAGTTTATCGAAACTAGCGGGAGGCCCCTCGGAAGAGACCCAGTACTTC CASSLSKLAGGPSEETQYF
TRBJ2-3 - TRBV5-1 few TGCGCCAGCAGCTTGGATAGGGTTACGCAGTATTTT CASSLDRVTQYF
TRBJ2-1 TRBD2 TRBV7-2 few TGTGCCAGCAGCACAAGACGACTAGCGGGGCACAATGAGCAGTTCTTC CASSTRRLAGHNEQFF
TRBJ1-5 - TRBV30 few TGTGCCTGGAGTGTTGGGGAAGGGGATCAGCCCCAGCATTTT CAWSVGEGDQPQHF
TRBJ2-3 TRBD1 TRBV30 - TGTGCCTGGAGTACCAGGGGGTTGTGGGATACGCAGTATTTT CAWSTRGLWDTQYF
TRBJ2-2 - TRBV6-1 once TGTGCCAGCAAGTCAGGGCCGAACACCGGGGAGCTGTTTTTT CASKSGPNTGELFF